This TCR beta chain was retrieved from a study of T cells after yellow fever vaccination. General observations from the study: Most clones from primary vaccination were detected again post-booster (just under 97% CD4, roughly 90% CD8).

TCRdb itself ran the 5' RACE reads through MiXCR, one entry per CDR3 protein. This table holds fewer than 400,000 distinct CDR3 sequences, 6.2% found once. This clonotype was picked up many times. The antigen is not known. Germline CDR1 SGHTA, CDR2 FQGNSA. The V end lost 0 bases, the J end lost 4 bases, and 4 bases lay between the germline ends. The CDR3 is made up of 12 amino acids. The sample here was PBMCs, taken 5 days after the yellow fever booster vaccination. The rearrangement uses TRBV7-2 and TRBJ2-7; D not resolved. The receptor was isolated from a man under 40 who received the YFV17D yellow fever vaccine. CDR3 amino acids: CASSLAVYEQYF. Written as DNA, the CDR3 is TGTGCCAGCAGCTTAGCGGTGTACGAGCAGTACTTC.